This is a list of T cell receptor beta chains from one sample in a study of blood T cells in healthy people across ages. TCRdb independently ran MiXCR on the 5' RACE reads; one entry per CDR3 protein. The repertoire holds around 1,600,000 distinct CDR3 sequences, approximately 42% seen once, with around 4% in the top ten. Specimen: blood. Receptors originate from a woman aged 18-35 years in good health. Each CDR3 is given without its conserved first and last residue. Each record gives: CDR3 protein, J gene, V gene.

AGCLEESSPLH | TRBJ1-6 | TRBV6-6
ASSPEVGRGTYEQY | . | TRBV4-1
ASSSYGYT | TRBJ1-2 | TRBV28
ASSLGGGPNEQY | TRBJ2-7 | TRBV7-4
ASSQDSQGPPYGYT | TRBJ1-2 | TRBV4-3
TSSLGGEVEKLF | TRBJ1-4 | TRBV5-5
SAPRDRVNEQF | TRBJ2-1 | TRBV20-1
ASSFGGGVVKSTDTQY | TRBJ2-3 | TRBV28
ASSLKLRGNTEAF | TRBJ1-1 | TRBV28
ASSQGLAGGTNEQF | TRBJ2-1 | TRBV4-3
SVLGTSRGTDTQY | TRBJ2-3 | TRBV29-1
SARRGLANYNEQY | TRBJ2-5 | TRBV20-1
ASSSGGAVDEQF | TRBJ2-1 | TRBV12-3/TRBV12-4
ASGTGGLQETQY | . | TRBV5-1
ASSLEGLVYEQY | TRBJ2-7 | TRBV11-1
ASRTPSGTFTDTQY | TRBJ2-3 | TRBV28
ASSLLGQGYERY | TRBJ2-7 | TRBV27
SARDVASGRYEQF | TRBJ2-1 | TRBV20-1
ASSEYGHNEQF | TRBJ2-1 | TRBV25-1
SAREALNEQF | TRBJ2-1 | TRBV20-1
SAPLTDTQY | TRBJ2-3 | TRBV20-1
ASRPGATANTGELF | TRBJ2-2 | TRBV7-9
ASRPRWLLQGTQY | TRBJ2-5 | TRBV5-6
STRDPAGAYGYT | TRBJ1-2 | TRBV20-1
ASSFRGVGYEQY | TRBJ2-7 | TRBV12-3/TRBV12-4
ASRDLKTQY | TRBJ2-5 | TRBV7-2
ASTLGHQETQY | TRBJ2-5 | TRBV11-2
ASSHPGLAGGSYNEQF | TRBJ2-1 | TRBV4-2
SAAVLAGGDADTQY | TRBJ2-3 | TRBV20-1
SAPDRGVSTEAF | TRBJ1-1 | TRBV20-1
ASSPAARGAGVYEQY | TRBJ2-5 | TRBV4-1
ASSYYRDGYT | TRBJ1-2 | TRBV7-2
ASSRTYRGPGTGIGAKNIQY | TRBJ2-4 | TRBV11-2
SVDWARETQY | TRBJ2-5 | TRBV29-1
ASSQGDRAGNTIY | TRBJ1-3 | TRBV4-2
SSLDTGVYSSYNEQF | TRBJ2-1 | TRBV20-1
ASSYRQGNYGYT | TRBJ1-2 | TRBV6-5
SARKGGVGDTQY | TRBJ2-3 | TRBV20-1
ASSLNRGWNEQY | TRBJ2-4 | TRBV27
ASSPAREQY | TRBJ2-7 | TRBV12-3/TRBV12-4
ASSDRTDTYGYT | TRBJ1-2 | TRBV6-2/TRBV6-3
ASSWTSGSREQY | TRBJ2-5 | TRBV5-1
VSSSSGLLTSYNEQF | TRBJ2-1 | TRBV7-9
ASSSLPTDYSNQPQH | TRBJ1-5 | TRBV5-1